A single sample gave rise to the 30 T cell receptor beta chains below, sequenced in a study of cytomegalovirus exposure and HLA in healthy donors. Primers: 60 Vbeta forward and 13 Jbeta reverse. Data came from immunoSEQ multiplex PCR; TCRdb stores just in-frame clones and leaves some out. The repertoire holds approximately 150,000 clones, around 79% seen once, with nearly 6.5% in the top ten. The sample comprised PBMCs. These receptor sequences come from a man aged 35-49 years in good health and CMV-seropositive.

The rearrangement joins TRBV10-1 to TRBJ2-5; TRBD2 might be the D (6 bases). The CDR3 loop spans 11 amino acids. Deletions cut 5 bases from V and 11 bases from J, with 12 bases between. CDR1 and CDR2 (germline): WNHNN, SYGVQD (reference sequence). The CDR3 bases are TGCGCCAGCAGTCTATGGGGGGAGCAGTACTTC. It specifies CASSLWGEQYF.

Worth noting for this clone: Additional DNA sequences in this sample encode the identical CDR3. This chain links TRBV28 with TRBJ2-7, with D possibly being TRBD1 (6 bases). There are 12 residues in the CDR3. Germline V CDR1 and CDR2: MDHEN, SYDVKM. Trimming took off 5 bases at V and 3 bases at J, with 8 bases between the two ends. The CDR3: CASSQQGYEQYF. Written as DNA, the CDR3 is TGTGCCAGCAGTCAACAGGGCTACGAGCAGTACTTC. The variable domain in full, with the rest retrieved from reference TRBV28 and TRBJ2-7, is DVKVTQSSRYLVKRTGEKVFLECVQDMDHENMFWYRQDPGLGLRLIYFSYDVKMKEKGDIPEGYSVSREKKERFSLILESASTNQTSMYLCASSQQGYEQYFGPGTRLTVT.

The rearrangement uses TRBV28 and TRBJ2-5; 9 bases agree with TRBD1. With 3 bases clipped from V and 3 bases from J, the junction kept 5 bases outside the gene matches. In germline, CDR1 is MDHEN, CDR2 SYDVKM. The CDR3 is 15 residues long. CDR3 bases: TGTGCCAGCAGTTTTCCCGGGACAGGGAAAGAGACCCAGTACTTC. Its translation is CASSFPGTGKETQYF.

V usage is TRBV25-1 and J usage is TRBJ2-5; D is perhaps TRBD2 (6 bases). The CDR3 length is 14 residues. Germline V gene sequence: CDR1 MGHDK, CDR2 SYGVNS. Trimming cost V 0 bases and J 6 bases, with 11 bases left between them. For the CDR3, the DNA is TGTGCCAGCAGTGAATATCCCCTAGCGAAGACCCAGTACTTC. Translation gives CASSEYPLAKTQYF.

V is TRBV11-2 and J is TRBJ1-2, with no clear D. Per germline, CDR1 SGHAT and CDR2 FQNNGV. This CDR3 is 13 amino acids long. V lost 5 bases, J lost 5 bases, and 12 bases lay in between. The CDR3 reads CASSPTGGYGYTF. The CDR3, as DNA: TGTGCCAGCAGCCCGACGGGAGGGTATGGCTACACCTTC.

The rearrangement links TRBV5-8 to TRBJ1-4; 8 bases map to TRBD1. This CDR3 has 17 amino acids. V lost 3 bases to trimming and J lost 0 bases; unmatched junction nucleotides: 7. The germline V gene encodes CDR1 SGHTS and CDR2 YDEGEE. This CDR3 reads CASSWGQATTTNEKLFF. The CDR3 DNA reads as TGTGCCAGCAGCTGGGGACAGGCGACAACAACTAATGAAAAACTGTTTTTT.

The rearrangement links TRBV28 to TRBJ2-3; 9 bases align to TRBD1. With 3 bases clipped from V and 4 bases from J, the junction kept 2 bases outside the gene matches. This CDR3 has 14 residues. CDR1 is MDHEN and CDR2 is SYDVKM in the germline V gene. The CDR3 loop is CASSFGQGSDTQYF. The CDR3, as DNA: TGTGCCAGCAGTTTCGGACAGGGGTCAGATACGCAGTATTTT.

This clone is a singleton in its sample. The V and J genes are TRBV7-8 and TRBJ1-5, with no clear D. V lost 0 bases and J 4 bases, leaving 10 bases between the germline ends. Germline V lookup: CDR1 SGHVS, CDR2 FQNEAQ. The CDR3 has 15 amino acids. DNA for the CDR3: TGTGCCAGCAGCTTAGCGCTTCTGAGTAATCAGCCCCAGCATTTT. Protein product: CASSLALLSNQPQHF.

The chain is built from TRBV14 and TRBJ2-7; D perhaps matches TRBD1 (6 bases). CDR3 length: 15 residues. In germline, CDR1 is SGHDN, CDR2 FVKESK. The germline V and J ends were trimmed by 4 bases and 6 bases, with 19 bases remaining between them. The CDR3 spells CASSPGGAQGSEQYF. Here the CDR3 DNA reads TGTGCCAGCAGCCCAGGCGGCGCACAGGGCTCCGAGCAGTACTTC. The full variable domain, in which reference TRBV14 and TRBJ2-7 provide the parts outside the CDR3, is EAGVTQFPSHSVIEKGQTVTLRCDPISGHDNLYWYRRVMGKEIKFLLHFVKESKQDESGMPNNRFLAERTGGTYSTLKVQPAELEDSGVYFCASSPGGAQGSEQYFGPGTRLTVT.

Comment on this clone: This sample also contains other DNA sequences that code for the same CDR3. This rearrangement joins TRBV5-1 to TRBJ2-7, with 7 nucleotides matching TRBD2. The germline V gene has CDR1 SGHRS and CDR2 YFSETQ. This CDR3 region has 15 residues. The J segment lost 2 bases and the V segment lost 0 bases, leaving 5 bases of the junction unmatched. The DNA for the CDR3 is TGCGCCAGCAGCTTGGGTGCTAGCGGAACCTACGAGCAGTACTTC. Its translation is CASSLGASGTYEQYF.

This clone has only a few counts. The rearrangement joins TRBV27 to TRBJ2-2; the match to TRBD2 covers 14 bases. The length of the CDR3 is 16 residues. Germline V gene sequence: CDR1 MNHEY, CDR2 SMNVEV (reference sequence). V shed 4 bases, J shed 5 bases, and the junction held 3 bases outside the gene matches. CDR3: CASSSGLAGVTGELFF. The CDR3 nucleotides are TGTGCCAGCAGTTCGGGACTAGCGGGAGTAACCGGGGAGCTGTTTTTT.

The V and J genes are TRBV6-5 and TRBJ1-2; 10 bases match TRBD1. CDR3 length: 15 residues. V dropped 6 bases and J dropped 5; count of bases not matched to a gene: 9. Germline-derived CDR1 and CDR2 are MNHEY and SVGAGI. The CDR3 loop reads CASSLAGQGTYGYTF. The CDR3 DNA follows: TGTGCCAGCAGCCTCGCGGGACAGGGGACTTATGGCTACACCTTC.

This clone has a handful of counts. The rearrangement uses TRBV4-2 and TRBJ2-7; no clear D. The V end was cut by 0 bases, the J end by 2 bases, with 8 bases between. This CDR3 has 14 amino acids. Germline-derived CDR1 and CDR2 are LGHNA and YNFKEQ. The CDR3 sequence is CASSQDRRTYEQYF. In nucleotides, the CDR3 is TGTGCCAGCAGCCAAGATCGGCGGACCTACGAGCAGTACTTC.

The chain joins TRBV14 to TRBJ2-1; TRBD2 agrees at 7 bases. CDR3 length: 17 residues. Per the germline V gene, CDR1 is SGHDN and CDR2 is FVKESK. The V gene end was trimmed by 1 base and the J gene end by 0 bases; junction bases not matched to a gene: 6. Here the CDR3 reads CASSQVGGSSSYNEQFF. In DNA form, the CDR3 reads TGTGCCAGCAGCCAAGTCGGCGGGAGTAGCTCCTACAATGAGCAGTTCTTC.

In its sample, this clone was seen a few times. The chain recombines TRBV19 with TRBJ2-1, with TRBD2 as a possible D gene (6 bases). The CDR3 runs to 15 residues. Trimming cost V 5 bases and J 5 bases, with 16 bases left between them. Germline V gene data show CDR1 as LNHDA and CDR2 as SQIVND (reference sequence). CDR3 nucleotide sequence: TGTGCCAGTAGTTGGTCGGGGGTGAGAAACAATGAGCAGTTCTTC. Protein sequence: CASSWSGVRNNEQFF.

There are a few counts of this clone. The gene calls are TRBV21-1 and TRBJ2-1; TRBD2 reflects the table's D call only, with no check against the DNA. TRBV21-1 is flagged as a pseudogene. The CDR3 covers 17 residues. Here the CDR3 reads CASSNSGSTGQDNEQFF. The CDR3 DNA reads as TGTGCCAGCAGCAATAGCGGGAGCACGGGACAGGACAATGAGCAGTTCTTC.

The chain has TRBV7-9 and TRBJ2-7, with 13 bases that match TRBD2. Germline V gives CDR1 SEHNR, CDR2 FQNEAQ (reference sequence). The ends lost 0 bases at V and 2 bases at J; junction bases unmatched: 7. The CDR3 has 18 residues. CDR3 protein: CASSLAALAGGLTYEQYF. The CDR3 DNA reads as TGTGCCAGCAGCTTAGCGGCACTAGCGGGAGGGCTCACCTACGAGCAGTACTTC.

The V gene is TRBV27, the J gene TRBJ2-7; D gene uncertain. V lost 2 bases to trimming and J lost 4 bases, with 9 bases between them. Germline V gene lookup returns CDR1 MNHEY and CDR2 SMNVEV (reference sequence). The CDR3 contains 13 residues. In DNA form, the CDR3 reads TGTGCCAGCAGTTTACGTGGCGGATACGAGCAGTACTTC. Protein product: CASSLRGGYEQYF.

This sequence joins TRBV6-5 and TRBJ1-5; D gene unclear. Germline CDR1 MNHEY, CDR2 SVGAGI. The CDR3 loop spans 14 amino acids. Trimming removed 2 bases at V and 3 bases at J, with 8 bases between. CDR3 sequence reads: CASSYGGNNQPQHF. CDR3 DNA: TGTGCCAGCAGTTACGGAGGGAACAATCAGCCCCAGCATTTT.

V is TRBV7-9 and J is TRBJ2-1, with 11 bases matching TRBD2. With 4 bases clipped from V and 4 bases from J, the junction kept 3 bases outside the gene matches. The CDR3 totals 15 residues. The germline V gene encodes CDR1 SEHNR and CDR2 FQNEAQ (reference sequence). CDR3 residues: CASSSGLAEYNEQFF. In nucleotides, the CDR3 is TGTGCCAGCAGCTCGGGACTAGCGGAGTACAATGAGCAGTTCTTC.

V gene TRBV5-6 combines with J gene TRBJ2-7, with 9 bases identical to TRBD1. With 1 base clipped from V and 4 bases from J, the junction kept 15 bases outside the gene matches. From germline, CDR1 is SGHDT and CDR2 YYEEEE. CDR3 length: 18 residues. For the CDR3, the DNA is TGTGCCAGCAGCTTGCTTCTAGACTTGGGACAGGGTTTGTACGAGCAGTACTTC. It encodes CASSLLLDLGQGLYEQYF.

This chain uses TRBV2 with TRBJ1-1; 8 positions agree with TRBD1. Per germline, CDR1 SNHLY and CDR2 FYNNEI. After removal of 4 bases from V and 4 bases from J, the junction contained 8 bases not matched to a gene. The CDR3 runs 15 residues. The CDR3 DNA follows: TGTGCCAGCAGTGGAACAGGGGGATTGGGCACTGAAGCTTTCTTT. This translates into CASSGTGGLGTEAFF.

The chain combines TRBV30 with TRBJ2-1; D is possibly TRBD2 (6 bases). The V end lost 4 bases, the J end lost 6 bases, and 13 bases lay between the germline ends. The CDR3 loop spans 13 amino acids. Germline loops: CDR1 GTSNPN, CDR2 SVGIG (reference sequence). The CDR3 reads CAWTASALNEQFF. The CDR3 DNA is TGTGCCTGGACCGCTAGCGCGCTCAATGAGCAGTTCTTC.

This clone was found a few times. This rearrangement joins TRBV5-8 to TRBJ1-5, with 9 bases matching TRBD1. V was pared by 2 bases and J by 1 base, with 4 bases of the junction left unmatched. The CDR3 runs to 16 residues. Germline V gene sequence: CDR1 SGHTS, CDR2 YDEGEE. CDR3 sequence: CASSFSQGASNQPQHF. CDR3 sequence (DNA): TGTGCCAGCAGCTTCTCACAGGGGGCAAGCAATCAGCCCCAGCATTTT.

The V call is TRBV28, the J call TRBJ1-2; 8 positions agree with TRBD1. V shed 7 bases, J shed 0 bases, and the junction held 10 bases outside the gene matches. Germline lookup yields CDR1 MDHEN and CDR2 SYDVKM. The CDR3 loop spans 16 amino acids. CDR3: CASMSPGQEANYGYTF. Here the CDR3 DNA reads TGTGCCAGCATGTCTCCGGGACAGGAAGCTAACTATGGCTACACCTTC.

The chain carries TRBV19 and TRBJ1-4; D gene uncertain. This CDR3 contains 15 residues. Trimming cost V 4 bases and J 8 bases, with 17 bases left between them. Looked up from germline, CDR1 is LNHDA and CDR2 is SQIVND (reference sequence). CDR3 in amino acids: CASSRLTRRAEKLFF. In DNA, the CDR3 is TGTGCCAGTAGTAGATTAACACGGCGGGCGGAAAAACTGTTTTTT.

In nucleotides, the CDR3 is TGTGCCAGCAGCCCGACAGGGGGCGGTTCCTACGAGCAGTACTTC. The encoded protein is CASSPTGGGSYEQYF. The chain couples TRBV7-6 to TRBJ2-7; 10 bases line up with TRBD1. Trimming cost V 5 bases and J 1 base; bases outside gene matches: 5. The CDR3 has 15 residues. Germline-derived CDR1 and CDR2 are SGHVS and FNYEAQ.

Note on this clone: The same CDR3 can be traced to other DNA sequences in this sample. The chain employs TRBV9 and TRBJ2-1; possibly TRBD2 for D (5 bases). The CDR3 totals 14 residues. Trimming stripped 0 bases from V and 4 bases from J, with 8 bases between. CDR1 SGDLS and CDR2 YYNGEE come from the germline V gene. The CDR3 bases are TGTGCCAGCAGCGTAGCTAGCAGTTACAATGAGCAGTTCTTC. Amino acid sequence: CASSVASSYNEQFF.

This clone was observed a single time. The rearrangement joins TRBV19 to TRBJ2-7, with D possibly being TRBD1 (5 bases). Germline-derived CDR1 and CDR2 are LNHDA and SQIVND (reference sequence). V was shortened by 0 bases and J by 4 bases, with 7 bases between the two germline ends. The CDR3 is 13 residues long. The CDR3 reads CASSIDTGYEQYF. For the CDR3, the DNA is TGTGCCAGTAGTATAGACACAGGATACGAGCAGTACTTC. Supplemented by reference TRBV19 and TRBJ2-7, the full variable domain reads DGGITQSPKYLFRKEGQNVTLSCEQNLNHDAMYWYRQDPGQGLRLIYYSQIVNDFQKGDIAEGYSVSREKKESFPLTVTSAQKNPTAFYLCASSIDTGYEQYFGPGTRLTVT.

In its sample, this clone was seen once. The CDR3 spells CASSRDTQETQYF. CDR3 in DNA: TGTGCCAGCAGCCGGGACACCCAAGAGACCCAGTACTTC. V is TRBV6-5 and J is TRBJ2-5; maybe TRBD1 (6 bases). Germline V CDR1 and CDR2: MNHEY, SVGAGI. This CDR3 is built from 13 residues. Between the trimmed V and J ends, which lost 6 bases and 1 base, there was a span of 9 bases.